The 27 T cell receptor beta chains in this list originate from one sample, sequenced in a study of T-cell reconstitution after alpha-beta-depleted transplantation in children. A TCRbeta library incorporating unique molecular identifiers was prepared. Each CDR3 protein gets one entry after TCRdb re-called the PCR reads with MiXCR. The sample holds some 600,000 distinct CDR3 sequences, 13% seen once. The material was PBMCs, mostly from graft donor cells, obtained 360 days after TCRalphabeta/CD19-depleted stem cell transplant. The receptors stem from a male patient younger than 18 who had a stem cell transplant for acute myeloid leukemia, so the T cells may come from the graft donor.

This chain uses TRBV12-5 with TRBJ1-1, with 10 positions matching TRBD1. CDR3 length: 14 amino acids. Germline loops: CDR1 LGHNT, CDR2 FRNRAP. Losses at the gene ends were 1 base for V and 4 bases for J; bases not matched to a gene: 0. The CDR3 is CASGLGTGGTEAFF. The CDR3, as DNA: TGTGCTAGTGGTTTGGGGACAGGGGGCACTGAAGCTTTCTTT.

This clonotype was detected many times. This chain connects TRBV20-1 to TRBJ2-2, with no clear D. Germline V gene data show CDR1 as DFQATT and CDR2 as SNEGSKA (reference sequence). This CDR3 is built from 16 residues. V shed 3 bases and J shed 3 bases, with 17 bases lying between them. The CDR3 loop reads CSARDLGSRHTGELFF. The CDR3 nucleotides read TGCAGTGCTAGGGACCTCGGTAGCAGGCACACCGGGGAGCTGTTTTTT.

The table lists this clonotype with many counts. The chain employs TRBV5-1 and TRBJ1-2; weak D call: TRBD1 (6 bases). The CDR3 is 14 amino acids. CDR1 is SGHRS, CDR2 YFSETQ, per germline. V was clipped by 0 bases and J by 5 bases, with 11 bases between them. The CDR3 spells CASSLADRTYGYTF. CDR3 nucleotide sequence: TGCGCCAGCAGCTTGGCCGACAGGACTTATGGCTACACCTTC. The full variable domain, in which reference TRBV5-1 and TRBJ1-2 provide the parts outside the CDR3, is KAGVTQTPRYLIKTRGQQVTLSCSPISGHRSVSWYQQTPGQGLQFLFEYFSETQRNKGNFPGRFSGRQFSNSRSEMNVSTLELGDSALYLCASSLADRTYGYTFGSGTRLTVV.

Note on this clonotype: This sequence may be a read error, since a much larger clone differs from it by one base. This CDR3 is missing its conserved last phenylalanine or tryptophan, likely due to a read error. The rearrangement uses TRBV7-9 and TRBJ1-1; TRBD1 agrees at 7 bases. This CDR3 region has 12 residues. With 5 bases clipped from V and 6 bases from J, the junction kept 3 bases outside the gene matches. The V gene's germline CDR1 is SEHNR and CDR2 FQNEAQ (reference sequence). CDR3 residues: CASSPQGAEAFC. CDR3 nucleotide sequence: TGTGCCAGCAGCCCGCAGGGGGCTGAAGCTTTCTGT.

The V gene is TRBV5-6, the J gene TRBJ2-1; 9 positions agree with TRBD1. Per the germline V gene, CDR1 is SGHDT and CDR2 is YYEEEE. Unmatched junction bases numbered 11, after V lost 1 base and J lost 9 bases. CDR3 length: 16 residues. CDR3 nucleotides: TGTGCCAGCAGCTTGCGCGGGACAGGGCAGGGCAGTGAGCAGTTCTTC. Translating gives CASSLRGTGQGSEQFF.

Notes on this clonotype: Just one base apart from a much larger clone, this may be a read error. The chain employs TRBV28 and TRBJ2-2, with D unclear. Germline CDR1 is MDHEN and CDR2 is SYDVKM. The germline V and J ends were trimmed by 6 bases and 3 bases, with 2 bases remaining between them. The CDR3 is 11 residues long. CDR3 amino acids: CASRYTGELFF. The DNA for the CDR3 is TGTGCCAGCAGGTACACCGGGGAGCTGTTTTTT. Supplemented by reference TRBV28 and TRBJ2-2, the full variable domain reads DVKVTQSSRYLVKRTGEKVFLECVQDMDHENMFWYRQDPGLGLRLIYFSYDVKMKEKGDIPEGYSVSREKKERFSLILESASTNQTSMYLCASRYTGELFFGEGSRLTVL.

This clonotype has a handful of counts. The gene calls are TRBV20-1 and TRBJ1-1; tentative D call: TRBD1 (6 bases). The CDR3 is made up of 17 amino acids. Germline V CDR1 and CDR2: DFQATT, SNEGSKA (reference sequence). Trimming took off 1 base at V and 4 bases at J, with 22 bases between the two ends. The CDR3 nucleotides are TGCAGTGCTAGAGGACCCCTTAGGGGGAGAATGGGCACTGAAGCTTTCTTT. It encodes CSARGPLRGRMGTEAFF.

This clonotype was found a few times. The CDR3 protein is CASSYGGVGTDTQYF. DNA of the CDR3: TGTGCCAGCAGTTACGGTGGCGTTGGCACAGATACGCAGTATTTT. The genes are TRBV6-5 and TRBJ2-3; D ambiguous. Trimming left V 2 bases short and J 1 base short, with 10 bases between. CDR1 MNHEY and CDR2 SVGAGI come from the germline V gene. The CDR3 runs 15 residues.

The table lists this clonotype with a few counts. The chain uses TRBV18 and TRBJ1-1, with D uncertain. This CDR3 comprises 15 residues. Trimming left V 1 base short and J 4 bases short, with 13 bases between. Per germline, CDR1 KGHSH and CDR2 LQKENI. CDR3 residues: CASSPRETAITEAFF. CDR3 sequence (DNA): TGTGCCAGCTCACCACGAGAAACAGCCATCACTGAAGCTTTCTTT. Drawing the rest from reference TRBV18 and TRBJ1-1, the complete variable domain is NAGVMQNPRHLVRRRGQEARLRCSPMKGHSHVYWYRQLPEEGLKFMVYLQKENIIDESGMPKERFSAEFPKEGPSILRIQQVVRGDSAAYFCASSPRETAITEAFFGQGTRLTVV.

This clonotype was observed at least ten times. The chain combines TRBV4-2 with TRBJ2-5; 8 bases align to TRBD2. The V and J ends lost 2 bases and 5 bases, in that order; junction bases with no gene match: 7. The CDR3 covers 15 residues. Germline V gene sequence: CDR1 LGHNA, CDR2 YNFKEQ. The CDR3 sequence is CASSQLAGPSETQYF. CDR3 DNA sequence: TGTGCCAGCAGCCAACTAGCGGGCCCTTCGGAGACCCAGTACTTC.

The J gene is TRBJ2-1, the V gene TRBV28; D gene uncertain. V was shortened by 7 bases and J by 8 bases, with 12 bases between the two germline ends. The CDR3 has 12 amino acids. The germline V gene has CDR1 MDHEN and CDR2 SYDVKM. CDR3 protein: CASMIWWDEQFF. CDR3 in DNA: TGTGCCAGCATGATTTGGTGGGATGAGCAGTTCTTC.

At least ten counts were recorded for this clonotype. The V call is TRBV20-1, the J call TRBJ1-5, with D unresolved. This CDR3 is 12 amino acids long. Germline values: CDR1 DFQATT, CDR2 SNEGSKA (reference sequence). Trimming took off 3 bases at V and 4 bases at J, with 7 bases between the two ends. Here the CDR3 reads CSASWGNQPQHF. CDR3 sequence (DNA): TGCAGTGCTAGTTGGGGAAATCAGCCCCAGCATTTT.

The chain joins TRBV4-3 to TRBJ2-2, with D tentatively TRBD1 or TRBD2 (5 bases each). V gave up 4 bases and J gave up 7 bases, with 19 bases separating them. The V gene's germline CDR1 is LGHNA and CDR2 YSLEER. The CDR3 spans 16 residues. CDR3 DNA sequence: TGCGCCAGCAGCCTACAAACAAGGGGACCTAGCGGGGAGCTGTTTTTT. Translated, it gives CASSLQTRGPSGELFF.

This clonotype was detected only a few times. The chain joins TRBV6-1 to TRBJ2-6; unclear D gene. The V gene lost 6 bases and the J gene lost 0 bases, with 21 bases spanning the gap. The germline V gene has CDR1 MNHNS and CDR2 SASEGT. This CDR3 is built from 19 residues. Written as DNA, the CDR3 is TGTGCCAGCAGCCCCCGGAGAGACAAAATCTACTCTGGGGCCAACGTCCTGACTTTC. Its translation: CASSPRRDKIYSGANVLTF.

This chain connects TRBV10-3 to TRBJ2-1, with D possibly matching TRBD2 (6 bases). The CDR3 has 14 residues. Germline CDR1 is ENHRY and CDR2 is SYGVKD. Trimming took off 3 bases at V and 1 base at J, with 7 bases between the two ends. The CDR3 protein is CAISDLASYNEQFF. Written as DNA, the CDR3 is TGTGCCATCAGTGATCTAGCGTCCTACAATGAGCAGTTCTTC.

There are many counts of this clonotype. The chain is built from TRBV6-2 or TRBV6-3 and TRBJ2-2, with 12 bases that match TRBD2. From germline, CDR1 is MNHEY and CDR2 SVGEGT. The ends lost 6 bases at V and 6 bases at J; junction bases unmatched: 8. The CDR3 runs to 16 residues. The DNA for the CDR3 is TGTGCCAGCAGACTGCTAGCGGGAGGGCCGCCCGGGGAGCTGTTTTTT. It is translated as CASRLLAGGPPGELFF.

This clonotype was observed a handful of times. This chain uses TRBV27 with TRBJ2-1; 8 nucleotides match TRBD2. Trimming removed 6 bases from V and 9 bases from J; junction bases left unmatched: 7. The CDR3 has 13 amino acids. Germline values: CDR1 MNHEY, CDR2 SMNVEV (reference sequence). The CDR3 loop reads CASSPGGIREQFF. The CDR3 coding sequence is TGTGCCAGCAGCCCGGGGGGGATTCGTGAGCAGTTCTTC.

This clonotype was detected a few times. The chain employs TRBV9 and TRBJ2-3; D is uncertain. The CDR3 has 19 residues. V was clipped by 4 bases and J by 1 base, with 25 bases between them. Germline CDR1 reads SGDLS; CDR2 reads YYNGEE. DNA of the CDR3: TGTGCCAGCAGCCCCCGTCGAGACGATTTACTCTTCGGCACAGATACGCAGTATTTT. Encoded protein: CASSPRRDDLLFGTDTQYF.

This clonotype turned up a few times. The gene calls are TRBV28 and TRBJ2-3; 7 bases are shared with TRBD2. This CDR3 is built from 20 residues. Germline assignment: CDR1 MDHEN and CDR2 SYDVKM. The V gene end was trimmed by 5 bases and the J gene end by 2 bases; junction bases not matched to a gene: 22. DNA for the CDR3: TGTGCCAGCAGTCCCCGTCCAAAGGCCCTGCTAGCGGACGTCACAGATACGCAGTATTTT. It translates to CASSPRPKALLADVTDTQYF.

In this sample, this clonotype turned up a few times. This chain links TRBV14 with TRBJ2-4; 12 bases line up with TRBD2. The CDR3 loop spans 18 amino acids. The junction had 5 bases not matched to a gene; V was cut back by 2 bases and J by 0 bases. Germline V gives CDR1 SGHDN, CDR2 FVKESK. DNA of the CDR3: TGTGCCAGCAGCCAATCTAGCGGGAGGGCCGGAGCCAAAAACATTCAGTACTTC. Translated: CASSQSSGRAGAKNIQYF.

This clonotype was seen a few times. The chain couples TRBV6-2 or TRBV6-3 to TRBJ2-1; TRBD1 agrees at 7 bases. J was trimmed by 4 bases and V by 4 bases; bases with no gene match: 16. The CDR3 is 18 residues long. Germline CDR1 is MNHEY and CDR2 is SVGEGT. The CDR3 coding sequence is TGTGCCAGCAGTTCCCATTTGGTTCTAGGGGGCGCGTACAATGAGCAGTTCTTC. The encoded protein is CASSSHLVLGGAYNEQFF.

This CDR3 is CAWRIIAGPSRYQETQYF. In DNA, the CDR3 is TGTGCCTGGAGGATAATAGCGGGACCCAGTCGGTACCAAGAGACCCAGTACTTC. The gene calls are TRBV30 and TRBJ2-5; 8 nucleotides align to TRBD2. V trimming: 3 bases; J trimming: 0 bases; junction bases outside the gene matches: 15. The length of the CDR3 is 18 residues. The V gene's germline CDR1 is GTSNPN and CDR2 SVGIG (reference sequence).

This clonotype appeared a few times. The V gene is TRBV7-9, the J gene TRBJ2-5; D remains ambiguous. The V gene lost 4 bases and the J gene lost 0 bases, with 12 bases spanning the gap. Germline assignment: CDR1 SEHNR and CDR2 FQNEAQ (reference sequence). The CDR3 is 15 amino acids. CDR3 nucleotides: TGTGCCAGCAGCTCTAAGGTTGTGGACCAAGAGACCCAGTACTTC. Amino acids: CASSSKVVDQETQYF.

V usage is TRBV29-1 and J usage is TRBJ1-2; 9 nucleotides match TRBD1. V lost 6 bases and J lost 7; bases outside the gene matches: 3. The CDR3 has 11 amino acids. The germline V gene has CDR1 SQVTM and CDR2 ANQGSEA. The CDR3 DNA sequence: TGCAGCGTGGACAGGGGAGGTGGCTACACCTTC. Amino acid sequence: CSVDRGGGYTF.

V is TRBV4-3 and J is TRBJ2-7; 13 positions agree with TRBD2. Trimming took 0 bases from V and 0 from J; bases not matched to a gene: 5. The CDR3 has 18 residues. CDR1 LGHNA and CDR2 YSLEER come from the germline V gene. The chain's CDR3 is CASSQDQGLAGRSYEQYF. Here the CDR3 DNA reads TGCGCCAGCAGCCAAGATCAGGGACTAGCGGGGCGCTCCTACGAGCAGTACTTC.

The CDR3 bases are TGTGCCAGCAGCGAAGGGGCACGAAGCAATCAGCCCCAGCATTTT. Residues: CASSEGARSNQPQHF. The chain uses TRBV6-2 or TRBV6-3 and TRBJ1-5; tentative D call: TRBD1 (5 bases). Germline V gene data show CDR1 as MNHEY and CDR2 as SVGEGT. The CDR3 consists of 15 residues. V was cut by 6 bases and J by 1 base, with 13 bases left in between.

The rearrangement uses TRBV10-3 and TRBJ2-2, with D tentatively TRBD1 or TRBD2 (5 bases each). The CDR3 has 15 residues. Per germline, CDR1 ENHRY and CDR2 SYGVKD. Trimming removed 0 bases from V and 5 bases from J, with 10 bases in between. CDR3 sequence: CAISESGEKTGELFF. For the CDR3, the DNA is TGTGCCATCAGTGAGTCGGGGGAGAAAACCGGGGAGCTGTTTTTT.